Here is one T cell receptor beta chain with its context. Its target is unknown. Each of the CD4+ naive, central memory, regulatory and stem cell-like memory populations was sorted via CD45RO/CCR7/CD25/CD127/CD95/CD27. The isolated RNA, all of it, was reverse transcribed, so expressed TCRB transcripts were what got sequenced. Repertoires were generated with immunoSEQ multiplex PCR, while TCRdb's copy carries only in-frame clones and drops some. The sample contains around 160,000 clones, 6.5% to 10% of which appear only once. Trimming cost V 9 bases and J 1 base; bases outside gene matches: 14. The CDR3 has 16 amino acids. The germline CDR1 and CDR2 sequences are LNHNV and YYDKDF (reference sequence). The sample comes from a study of beta chain features in type 1 diabetes. On the study more broadly: Regarding age, gender and cell yields, patients proved similar to healthy donors. Sorted cells from all samples, numbering 107,917,701, were examined. Whole-study results and caveats: Sequencing used cDNA, and cells with high TCR expression could therefore be over-represented. Across all four CD4+ subsets, people with type 1 diabetes showed modestly shorter TCRB CDR3s.

This receptor was taken from a woman aged 18-29 years with type 1 diabetes. The source material was central memory CD4+ T cells from blood. This chain joins TRBV15 and TRBJ2-5; TRBD2 matches 7 bases. Here the CDR3 reads CATKTGRSKVQETQYF. The DNA of the CDR3 is TGTGCCACAAAAACCGGGAGGAGCAAGGTCCAAGAGACCCAGTACTTC. The full variable domain, with the rest looked up from reference TRBV15 and TRBJ2-5, is DAMVIQNPRYQVTQFGKPVTLSCSQTLNHNVMYWYQQKSSQAPKLLFHYYDKDFNNEADTPDNFQSRRPNTSFCFLDIRSPGLGDTAMYLCATKTGRSKVQETQYFGPGTRLLVL.